This T cell receptor beta chain is from a study of early T cells in non-severe SARS-CoV-2 infection. Overall study context: Bulk RNA isolated from unsorted whole blood underwent sequencing; chains were not paired.

On this clonotype: The antigen remains unidentified.

Study conclusions and caveats: VDJdb matching, biased toward anti-spike CD8 responses, missed private and CD4 specificities.

Unique molecular identifiers were added to individual cDNA molecules. TCRdb reprocessed the 5' RACE reads via MiXCR and lists one record per CDR3 protein. The sample carries around 27,000 distinct CDR3 sequences, 6.6% recorded once. The clonotype was recovered from an adult who was a healthcare worker with PCR-confirmed SARS-CoV-2 infection or an uninfected control (not recorded which). The sequencing input was whole blood.

Here the CDR3 DNA reads TGTGCCAGTAGTCTCCGTATAAAGAGGGACCAGTACTTC. This sequence encodes CASSLRIKRDQYF. The chain uses TRBV19 and TRBJ2-5, with D maybe TRBD2 (5 bases). This CDR3 has 13 amino acids. Looked up from germline, CDR1 is LNHDA and CDR2 is SQIVND (reference sequence). V was shortened by 5 bases and J by 10 bases, with 17 bases between the two germline ends.